One sample yielded the 5 T cell receptor beta chains listed below, sequenced in a study of blood T cell repertoires in COVID-19. The protocol was immunoSEQ multiplex PCR, while the TCRdb copy is restricted to in-frame clones and leaves out a portion. The sample gives some 30,000 clones, almost 85% of which show up once; about 9.3% is in the top ten. The specimen was peripheral blood. These receptors were taken from a man older than 75 with active COVID-19.

The J gene is TRBJ1-6, the V gene TRBV5-6, with 8 positions matching TRBD1. V lost 4 bases to trimming and J lost 9 bases; unmatched junction nucleotides: 3. The CDR3 covers 13 residues. From germline, CDR1 is SGHDT and CDR2 YYEEEE. This CDR3 reads CASSPDRVSPLHF. CDR3 DNA sequence: TGTGCCAGCAGCCCGGACAGGGTTTCACCCCTCCACTTT.

The V gene is TRBV5-4, the J gene TRBJ2-2, with D unclear. CDR3 size: 13 residues. Trimming shortened V by 4 bases and J by 8 bases, and 12 bases separated the two germline ends. The V gene's germline CDR1 is SGHNT and CDR2 YYREEE (reference sequence). CDR3 loop: CASSTEARGELFF. CDR3 coding DNA: TGTGCCAGCAGCACAGAAGCTCGGGGGGAGCTGTTTTTT.

This clone was found once. The V gene is TRBV5-1, the J gene TRBJ2-5; 11 bases agree with TRBD2. CDR1 and CDR2 (germline): SGHRS, YFSETQ. The J segment lost 5 bases and the V segment lost 2 bases, leaving 5 bases of the junction unmatched. CDR3 length equals 15 residues. The CDR3 DNA reads as TGCGCCAGCAGCTTTAGCGGGGGGGCGATGGAGACCCAGTACTTC. It yields the protein CASSFSGGAMETQYF.

The chain carries TRBV9 and TRBJ2-3, with no clear D. Germline lookup yields CDR1 SGDLS and CDR2 YYNGEE. The germline V and J ends were trimmed by 1 base and 3 bases, with 6 bases remaining between them. The CDR3 is 13 amino acids. CDR3 nucleotide sequence: TGTGCCAGCAGCGTATTGGAGACAGATACGCAGTATTTT. The encoded protein is CASSVLETDTQYF.

The rearrangement uses TRBV7-9 and TRBJ1-4; 7 nucleotides align to TRBD1. Trimming took 5 bases from V and 7 from J; bases not matched to a gene: 10. Germline CDR1 and CDR2: SEHNR and FQNEAQ (reference sequence). This CDR3 is built from 15 residues. Here the CDR3 DNA reads TGTGCCAGCAGCCCCCGGACAGGCCTTGGTGAAAAACTGTTTTTT. Translated, it gives CASSPRTGLGEKLFF.